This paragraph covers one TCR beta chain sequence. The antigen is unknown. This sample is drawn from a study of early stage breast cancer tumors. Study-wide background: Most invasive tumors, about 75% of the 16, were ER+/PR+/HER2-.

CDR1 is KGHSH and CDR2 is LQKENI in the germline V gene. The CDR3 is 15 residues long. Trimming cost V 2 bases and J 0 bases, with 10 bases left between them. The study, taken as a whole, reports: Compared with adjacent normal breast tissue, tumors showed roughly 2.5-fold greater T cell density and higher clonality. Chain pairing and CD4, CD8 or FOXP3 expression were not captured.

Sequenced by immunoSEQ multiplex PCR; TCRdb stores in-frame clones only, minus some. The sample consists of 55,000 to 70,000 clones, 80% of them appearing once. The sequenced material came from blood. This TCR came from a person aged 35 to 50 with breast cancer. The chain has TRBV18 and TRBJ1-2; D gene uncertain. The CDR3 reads CASSPAGVANYGYTF. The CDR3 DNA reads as TGTGCCAGCTCACCAGCCGGAGTAGCTAACTATGGCTACACCTTC.